The present T cell receptor (beta chain) was sequenced within a study of T cells in Graves' hyperthyroidism and ophthalmopathy. Study-wide findings and caveats: The model foresaw ophthalmopathy a median roughly 6 months prior to onset. Ophthalmopathy cases were set apart from stable hyperthyroidism by a 13 V-J model. Blood samples included most of the expanded thyroid clonotypes exceeding 0.001.

Unmatched junction bases numbered 3, after V lost 5 bases and J lost 9 bases. CDR3 length: 14 residues. Diagnosis relied on clinical symptoms, serum thyroxine and TRAb, thyroid ultrasound and orbital computed tomography. This clonotype occurred a few times. The antigen remains unidentified. TCR beta CDR3 sequences were amplified from RNA transcripts. The TCR CDR3 first-round RT-PCR relied on the HTBI primer set. TCRdb recomputed calls from the multiplex PCR reads with MiXCR, one row per CDR3 protein. The sample carries approximately 40,000 distinct CDR3 sequences, about 50% recorded once. The rearrangement links TRBV12-3 or TRBV12-4 to TRBJ1-6; TRBD1 matches at 11 bases. This TCR came from a man between 40 and 49 years old with Graves' ophthalmopathy. Source material: blood. CDR3 region: CASSRTGGSSPLHF. CDR3 in DNA: TGTGCCAGCAGTAGGACAGGGGGCAGTTCACCCCTCCACTTT.